One sample yielded the 28 T cell receptor beta chains listed below, sequenced in a study of identifying expanded T cells in peripheral blood. The method was immunoSEQ multiplex PCR; TCRdb's version includes in-frame clones alone and lacks a portion of them. The sample contains 91,000 or so clones, about 90% of which appear only once. Sequences were obtained from blood. The receptors derive from a person aged 18-69 years in good health.

In nucleotides, the CDR3 is TGTGCCATCAGTGTATTAGCGGCAAACGGGGATACGCAGTATTTT. Encoded protein: CAISVLAANGDTQYF. This chain joins TRBV10-3 and TRBJ2-3; possibly TRBD2 for D (6 bases). In germline, CDR1 is ENHRY, CDR2 SYGVKD. The CDR3 totals 15 residues. The ends were cut back, 4 bases at V and 6 bases at J, with 17 bases in the middle.

This clone was counted a single time. J is TRBJ1-4 and V is TRBV7-9; tentatively, D is TRBD1 (5 bases). Germline V gene data show CDR1 as SEHNR and CDR2 as FQNEAQ (reference sequence). The V end lost 6 bases, the J end lost 2 bases, and 16 bases lay between the germline ends. This CDR3 has 16 residues. CDR3 nucleotide sequence: TGTGCCAGCAGTTCTCTGGGGGAGGGTACTAATGAAAAACTGTTTTTT. Protein: CASSSLGEGTNEKLFF.

V and J are TRBV13 and TRBJ2-7; 10 bases agree with TRBD2. After removal of 5 bases from V and 3 bases from J, the junction contained 4 bases not matched to a gene. The CDR3 spans 14 residues. The germline CDR1 and CDR2 sequences are PRHDT and FYEKMQ (reference sequence). The CDR3 region has the DNA TGTGCCAGCAGCCGGAGCGGGAGGGACTACGAGCAGTACTTC. This gives the protein CASSRSGRDYEQYF.

This rearrangement joins TRBV2 to TRBJ2-1; D gene unclear. V was shortened by 4 bases and J by 6 bases, with 4 bases between the two germline ends. The germline V gene has CDR1 SNHLY and CDR2 FYNNEI. The CDR3 has 11 amino acids. CDR3 bases: TGTGCCAGCAGTGGAGGCAATGAGCAGTTCTTC. Translation: CASSGGNEQFF.

This clone was observed a single time. The V gene is TRBV27, the J gene TRBJ1-5, with D hard to call. CDR1 and CDR2 (germline): MNHEY, SMNVEV (reference sequence). The CDR3 has 13 residues. Trimming removed 6 bases from V and 2 bases from J, with 8 bases in between. The CDR3 DNA reads as TGTGCCAGCAGGGGCTGGGGCAATCAGCCCCAGCATTTT. It yields the protein CASRGWGNQPQHF.

The J gene is TRBJ2-5, the V gene TRBV11-1, with no clear D. The CDR3 length is 9 residues. Germline CDR1 and CDR2: SGHAT and FQDESV (reference sequence). With 8 bases removed from V and 7 bases from J, the gap between germline ends came to 5 bases. CDR3 coding DNA: TGTGCCAGCGTCGGGACCCAGTACTTC. Translated, it gives CASVGTQYF. Variable domain in full (rest from reference TRBV11-1 and TRBJ2-5): EAEVAQSPRYKITEKSQAVAFWCDPISGHATLYWYRQILGQGPELLVQFQDESVVDDSQLPKDRFSAERLKGVDSTLKIQPAELGDSAMYLCASVGTQYFGPGTRLLVL.

In this sample, this clone turned up once. The chain joins TRBV7-8 to TRBJ2-2; 12 bases fit TRBD2. V was clipped by 4 bases and J by 6 bases; unmatched bases: 9. CDR1 SGHVS and CDR2 FQNEAQ come from the germline V gene. The CDR3 spans 17 residues. The CDR3 loop is CASSSIPGTSGPGELFF. CDR3 DNA: TGTGCCAGCAGCTCGATTCCCGGGACTAGCGGGCCCGGGGAGCTGTTTTTT. The variable domain in full, completed from reference TRBV7-8 and TRBJ2-2, reads GAGVSQSPRYKVAKRGQDVALRCDPISGHVSLFWYQQALGQGPEFLTYFQNEAQLDKSGLPSDRFFAERPEGSVSTLKIQRTQQEDSAVYLCASSSIPGTSGPGELFFGEGSRLTVL.

This clone was picked up one time. This chain links TRBV9 with TRBJ2-3, with 9 bases identical to TRBD1. The germline gives CDR1 SGDLS, CDR2 YYNGEE. This CDR3 has 21 amino acids. V shed 4 bases, J shed 3 bases, and the junction held 24 bases outside the gene matches. This CDR3 reads CASSLSTGTGKGLVATDTQYF. The CDR3 bases are TGTGCCAGCAGCCTTTCAACCGGGACAGGGAAAGGGTTGGTCGCTACAGATACGCAGTATTTT.

This sequence joins TRBV4-3 and TRBJ2-3, with D perhaps TRBD1 (5 bases). The CDR3 covers 16 residues. Germline CDR1 and CDR2: LGHNA and YSLEER. Trimming stripped 6 bases from V and 2 bases from J, with 18 bases between. The CDR3, as DNA: TGCGCCAGCAGACCCTCCCTCCAGGGTACCACAGATACGCAGTATTTT. It codes for CASRPSLQGTTDTQYF.

V usage is TRBV28 and J usage is TRBJ1-6, with no clear D. Germline V gene sequence: CDR1 MDHEN, CDR2 SYDVKM. The CDR3 spans 15 residues. V gave up 7 bases and J gave up 0 bases, with 10 bases separating them. The CDR3 region is CASIPTSSYNSPLHF. The CDR3 nucleotides read TGTGCCAGCATTCCAACGAGCTCCTATAATTCACCCCTCCACTTT.

The V call is TRBV7-9, the J call TRBJ1-2, with 7 bases that match TRBD1. Germline V gene lookup returns CDR1 SEHNR and CDR2 FQNEAQ (reference sequence). The CDR3 has 17 residues. Losses at the gene ends were 4 bases for V and 1 base for J; bases not matched to a gene: 12. CDR3 region: CASSSRDRGFFNYGYTF. The CDR3 coding sequence is TGTGCCAGCAGCTCCCGGGACAGAGGATTTTTTAACTATGGCTACACCTTC.

This rearrangement joins TRBV27 to TRBJ2-7; D gene ambiguous. V lost 8 bases, J lost 0 bases, and 5 bases lay in between. Germline CDR1 is MNHEY and CDR2 is SMNVEV (reference sequence). The CDR3 is 11 residues long. CDR3 in DNA: TGTGCCAGCGGGGTCTCCTACGAGCAGTACTTC. It is translated as CASGVSYEQYF.

V gene TRBV29-1 combines with J gene TRBJ2-5; the D gene could be TRBD1 or TRBD2 (5 bases each). Germline CDR1 reads SQVTM; CDR2 reads ANQGSEA. The CDR3 contains 12 residues. The germline V and J ends were trimmed by 4 bases and 1 base, with 7 bases remaining between them. CDR3 sequence (DNA): TGCAGCGTTGCAGGGACCCAAGAGACCCAGTACTTC. This encodes CSVAGTQETQYF.

The chain joins TRBV5-1 to TRBJ2-3, with D unresolved. The germline V gene encodes CDR1 SGHRS and CDR2 YFSETQ. V gave up 2 bases and J gave up 2 bases, with 0 bases separating them. The CDR3 totals 11 residues. CDR3 amino acids: CASSFTDTQYF. The CDR3 DNA follows: TGCGCCAGCAGCTTCACAGATACGCAGTATTTT.

V and J are TRBV13 and TRBJ2-1; TRBD1 is a possible D gene (5 bases). V lost 0 bases and J lost 5, with 8 bases in between. Germline values: CDR1 PRHDT, CDR2 FYEKMQ (reference sequence). This CDR3 comprises 14 residues. The DNA for the CDR3 is TGTGCCAGCAGCTTAGGGACAGTTCACAATGAGCAGTTCTTC. Translated, it gives CASSLGTVHNEQFF.

The chain has TRBV5-6 and TRBJ1-2; 8 bases match TRBD1. Germline CDR1 is SGHDT and CDR2 is YYEEEE. The CDR3 extends over 14 amino acids. V shed 0 bases and J 7 bases; nucleotides not matched to a gene: 5. Here the CDR3 reads CASSLAGTGGGYTF. CDR3 DNA: TGTGCCAGCAGCTTGGCCGGGACAGGAGGTGGCTACACCTTC.

The chain couples TRBV19 to TRBJ2-3; D gene uncertain. Between the trimmed V and J ends, which lost 5 bases and 4 bases, there was a span of 7 bases. CDR3 length: 12 residues. Germline values: CDR1 LNHDA, CDR2 SQIVND (reference sequence). CDR3 residues: CASSPVADTQYF. CDR3 bases: TGTGCCAGTAGTCCGGTCGCAGATACGCAGTATTTT. The whole variable domain, filled in from reference TRBV19 and TRBJ2-3, reads DGGITQSPKYLFRKEGQNVTLSCEQNLNHDAMYWYRQDPGQGLRLIYYSQIVNDFQKGDIAEGYSVSREKKESFPLTVTSAQKNPTAFYLCASSPVADTQYFGPGTRLTVL.

The chain is built from TRBV28 and TRBJ1-5; 10 bases agree with TRBD1. CDR3 size: 16 residues. Germline assignment: CDR1 MDHEN and CDR2 SYDVKM. V lost 6 bases and J lost 6; bases outside the gene matches: 11. The CDR3 loop is CASSYGGTGVGQPQHF. The CDR3 DNA reads as TGTGCCAGCAGCTACGGTGGGACAGGGGTCGGTCAGCCCCAGCATTTT.

CDR3 bases: TGTGCCAGCAGACTGGACGGTTCCTACGAGCAGTACTTC. Its translation is CASRLDGSYEQYF. The chain recombines TRBV28 with TRBJ2-7; D uncertain. The CDR3 runs to 13 residues. The V end was cut by 6 bases, the J end by 1 base, with 10 bases between. The germline gives CDR1 MDHEN, CDR2 SYDVKM.

The gene calls are TRBV6-5 and TRBJ1-5; D gene uncertain. The V gene lost 5 bases and the J gene lost 7 bases, with 12 bases spanning the gap. Germline V gene sequence: CDR1 MNHEY, CDR2 SVGAGI. This CDR3 comprises 13 residues. The DNA for the CDR3 is TGTGCCAGCAGTCCTCAGCTAAAGCAGCCCCAGCATTTT. The encoded protein is CASSPQLKQPQHF.

The chain carries TRBV9 and TRBJ2-2; D is undetermined. CDR1 SGDLS and CDR2 YYNGEE come from the germline V gene. Trimming shortened V by 1 base and J by 1 base, and 11 bases separated the two germline ends. The CDR3 runs to 16 residues. CDR3: CASSVPDGVNTGELFF. CDR3 sequence (DNA): TGTGCCAGCAGCGTACCTGACGGCGTGAACACCGGGGAGCTGTTTTTT.

This chain links TRBV4-1 with TRBJ2-3; 11 nucleotides align to TRBD2. CDR1 is MGHRA and CDR2 is YSYEKL in the germline V gene. Trimming took 4 bases from V and 4 from J; bases not matched to a gene: 10. This CDR3 has 17 amino acids. The CDR3 sequence is CASSRPLAGGAADTQYF. The CDR3 nucleotides read TGCGCCAGCAGCCGCCCCTTAGCGGGAGGGGCGGCAGATACGCAGTATTTT.

The chain couples TRBV28 to TRBJ1-5, with a tentative D call TRBD1 (6 bases). The germline CDR1 and CDR2 sequences are MDHEN and SYDVKM. There are 15 residues in the CDR3. V gave up 6 bases and J gave up 7 bases, with 19 bases separating them. This chain's CDR3 is CASSLTQGSGQPQHF. The CDR3 DNA sequence: TGTGCCAGCAGCCTTACTCAGGGGTCCGGACAGCCCCAGCATTTT. The full variable domain, rest sourced from reference TRBV28 and TRBJ1-5, is DVKVTQSSRYLVKRTGEKVFLECVQDMDHENMFWYRQDPGLGLRLIYFSYDVKMKEKGDIPEGYSVSREKKERFSLILESASTNQTSMYLCASSLTQGSGQPQHFGDGTRLSIL.

This chain connects TRBV30 to TRBJ2-1; D assignment may be TRBD1 or TRBD2 (5 bases each). V dropped 1 base and J dropped 6 bases, with 19 bases sitting between them. The CDR3 is 16 residues long. Looked up from germline, CDR1 is GTSNPN and CDR2 is SVGIG (reference sequence). As DNA, the CDR3 is TGTGCCTGGAGTGAAGAGTCCCCCCGGGACCGCAATGAGCAGTTCTTC. Protein sequence: CAWSEESPRDRNEQFF.

The chain is built from TRBV15 and TRBJ1-5, with D unclear. Germline CDR1 LNHNV, CDR2 YYDKDF (reference sequence). Trimming took off 4 bases at V and 0 bases at J, with 7 bases between the two ends. The CDR3 covers 14 residues. CDR3 sequence reads: CATSTDHSNQPQHF. The CDR3 bases are TGTGCCACCAGCACCGATCATAGCAATCAGCCCCAGCATTTT.

The chain employs TRBV7-8 and TRBJ2-1; 7 bases line up with TRBD2. Germline V gives CDR1 SGHVS, CDR2 FQNEAQ. This CDR3 has 13 residues. V lost 8 bases to trimming and J lost 5 bases; unmatched junction nucleotides: 6. CDR3 loop: CASGRGEDNEQFF. DNA for the CDR3: TGTGCCAGCGGTCGGGGGGAAGACAATGAGCAGTTCTTC.

This clone was seen more than once but under ten times. The chain carries TRBV5-6 and TRBJ2-3; D unclear. Trimming took 4 bases from V and 5 from J, leaving 14 bases between them. The CDR3 consists of 14 residues. The V gene's germline CDR1 is SGHDT and CDR2 YYEEEE. In nucleotides, the CDR3 is TGTGCCAGCAGCGATAGACGGACCCGAGATACGCAGTATTTT. Its protein product is CASSDRRTRDTQYF.

V gene TRBV4-1 combines with J gene TRBJ2-7, with 9 bases lining up with TRBD1. The CDR3 length is 15 residues. With 1 base clipped from V and 5 bases from J, the junction kept 6 bases outside the gene matches. The germline gives CDR1 MGHRA, CDR2 YSYEKL. CDR3 DNA: TGCGCCAGCAGCCAAGCCGGGACAGGGATCGACGAGCAGTACTTC. This translates into CASSQAGTGIDEQYF.